The T cell receptor (beta chain) under discussion was sequenced for a study of Ad26.COV2.S vaccination and SARS-CoV-2 variants. Study outcomes and limitations: A substantial breadth of spike-specific CD8+ and CD4+ T cell responses after vaccination has been reported. Recipients of either vaccine or placebo displayed similar breadth of non-spike TCRs.

Sequencing used immunoSEQ multiplex PCR; TCRdb keeps in-frame clones, though not all of them. The sample consists of around 420,000 clones, roughly 90% of them appearing once. Comments on this clone: Its antigen remains unidentified.

The CDR3 is 17 residues long. J lost 2 bases, V lost 1 base, and 9 bases had no gene match. Germline CDR1 is SQVTM and CDR2 is ANQGSEA. As for treatment: some 20 received Ad26.COV2.S at low or high dose, single or two shots; several received placebo; per-sample allocation not given. The investigators took samples on day 63 after the first vaccine or placebo injection. A Boston donor was an adult aged 18-55 years. The chain joins TRBV29-1 to TRBJ2-5, with 11 bases lining up with TRBD2. The input for sequencing was peripheral blood, taken in a trial of Ad26.COV2.S vaccine versus placebo. This TCR was sampled from a person aged 18 to 65 who received the Ad26.COV2.S COVID-19 vaccine or a placebo. The CDR3 spells CSVEARVTSGEQETQYF. The DNA of the CDR3 is TGCAGCGTTGAAGCTAGGGTGACTAGCGGGGAGCAAGAGACCCAGTACTTC.